The entry below gives a single T cell receptor beta chain sequence along with its context. This clonotype was observed a handful of times. The antigen it binds to is not known. It has no much larger one-base neighbor in the sample; base qualities were not kept. The CDR3 starts with the cysteine, ends with the phenylalanine, and has 19 residues. Only the CDR3 region is kept as DNA, spanning 57 bases read in frame from base 1. The trim is 6 bases for V and 2 bases for J, with a gap of 25 bases between the germline ends. Sequencing used an Illumina HiSeq 2500. TCR beta libraries were prepared by quantitative 5'-RACE with molecular barcodes. In the source study's methods: Disease-linked TCR variants were identified with a new computational method built on a probabilistic model of VDJ rearrangement. The raw public data were reprocessed by TCRdb itself: fastp quality trimming at Q25, MiXCR clonotype calling, in-frame beta chains only. Identical CDR3 protein sequences are pooled into one entry, listed with their most common genes and DNA. These V and J calls are TCRdb output, not the study's own analysis. This sample gives around 130,000 distinct CDR3 sequences in total; about 15% of them show up just once. The ten largest clones add up to roughly 30% of the sample.

These data come from a study of CD8 T cells in ankylosing spondylitis (TCRdb year 2017). Study-wide context: The study set out to find disease-linked TCR variants by profiling T cell receptor beta repertoires in ankylosing spondylitis patients and healthy donors. The full study cohort was made up of about 24 ankylosing spondylitis patients and roughly 98 healthy donors. Samples of peripheral blood were taken, and for ankylosing spondylitis patients, synovial fluid was collected as well. General findings and caveats noted by the study authors: Some motif variants had previously been reported in the synovial fluid and blood of reactive arthritis patients, which suggests shared mechanisms of disease initiation. A TCR beta motif made up of several highly homologous amino acid variants appeared to be characteristic of blood from ankylosing spondylitis patients. The disease-linked clones were reported as significantly enriched in matched synovial fluid samples from ankylosing spondylitis patients. A CD8+ phenotype was shown by the disease-linked clones, which were found at relatively low frequencies in peripheral blood.

This clonotype originated in a male donor with ankylosing spondylitis. Sequencing input: blood, either unsorted or a sorted T cell fraction (not recorded which). Recombination connected TRBV12-3 or TRBV12-4 to TRBJ2-2; the D gene is unclear. The DNA is as follows: TGTGCCAGCAGCTCTACTGTGACGATACGGGCGGTCAACACCGGGGAGCTGTTTTTT. Translation gives CASSSTVTIRAVNTGELFF.